A single sample is the source of the 5 T cell receptor beta chains below, sequenced in a study of T-cell memory formation after mild COVID-19. In TCRdb, the 5' RACE reads were re-called with MiXCR into one record per CDR3 protein. The sample holds a few hundred thousand distinct CDR3 sequences, roughly 24% seen once. The sequenced material came from PBMCs or a T cell subset sorted from them (not recorded which). The receptors originated from an adult woman who had mild COVID-19 (a few samples of this study predate the infection). Cell type and time point are not known.

The chain carries TRBV12-3 or TRBV12-4 and TRBJ2-5, with D tentatively TRBD1 (6 bases). The CDR3 consists of 12 residues. Trimming cost V 11 bases and J 1 base, with 11 bases left between them. The CDR3, as DNA: TGTGCCCCGACAGGCCGCCAAGAGACCCAGTACTTC. It specifies CAPTGRQETQYF.

Ten or more counts support this clonotype. The rearrangement links TRBV19 to TRBJ1-5; 9 nucleotides align to TRBD1. Trimming cost V 3 bases and J 6 bases; bases outside gene matches: 9. CDR3 length: 16 amino acids. Germline V lookup: CDR1 LNHDA, CDR2 SQIVND (reference sequence). Here the CDR3 reads CASSMSSGTGLQPQHF. The CDR3 nucleotides read TGTGCCAGTAGTATGTCTTCCGGGACAGGGCTTCAGCCCCAGCATTTT.

This clonotype occurred a few times. V usage is TRBV7-8 and J usage is TRBJ2-7; 14 bases align to TRBD2. The CDR3 is 19 residues long. Per the germline V gene, CDR1 is SGHVS and CDR2 is FQNEAQ. J lost 2 bases, V lost 4 bases, and 13 bases had no gene match. CDR3 coding DNA: TGTGCCAGCAGCTACCAAGCCTCCGGGACTAGCGGGAGAACCTACGAGCAGTACTTC. Amino acids: CASSYQASGTSGRTYEQYF.

The chain links TRBV12-3 or TRBV12-4 to TRBJ1-6, with D maybe TRBD1 (5 bases). The V end was cut by 5 bases, the J end by 9 bases, with 17 bases between. The CDR3 runs 15 residues. CDR3: CASSPGGKGTSPLHF. CDR3 nucleotides: TGTGCCAGCAGTCCGGGGGGTAAGGGAACTTCACCCCTCCACTTT.

This clonotype turned up a few times. The V gene is TRBV11-2, the J gene TRBJ2-2; 7 bases match TRBD1. CDR1 and CDR2 (germline): SGHAT, FQNNGV. The CDR3 loop spans 15 amino acids. J was trimmed by 1 base and V by 4 bases; bases with no gene match: 3. Here the CDR3 DNA reads TGTGCCAGCAGCTCGAACAGGGGGAACACCGGGGAGCTGTTTTTT. Its translation is CASSSNRGNTGELFF.